The sequence of this TCR beta chain was determined in a study of beta chain features in type 1 diabetes. Whole-study results and caveats: Among patients, naive, central memory and Treg TCRB repertoires appeared more similar than among healthy donors.

The ends were cut back, 2 bases at V and 8 bases at J, with 10 bases in the middle. Germline V lookup: CDR1 MNHNS, CDR2 SASEGT. This CDR3 has 13 amino acids. About this clone itself: As yet, its antigen is unknown.

The authors reverse transcribed all of the isolated RNA, so sequencing captured expressed TCRB transcripts. Repertoires were generated with immunoSEQ multiplex PCR, while TCRdb's copy carries only in-frame clones and drops some. The sample lists 450,000 to 550,000 clones, roughly 31% occurring once. V gene TRBV6-1 combines with J gene TRBJ2-1; D is undetermined. The sequenced sample consisted of naive CD4+ T cells from blood. This TCR was sampled from a man between 18 and 35 years old in good health. This chain's CDR3 is CASSERPGDEQFF. As DNA, the CDR3 is TGTGCCAGCAGTGAACGCCCTGGCGATGAGCAGTTCTTC.